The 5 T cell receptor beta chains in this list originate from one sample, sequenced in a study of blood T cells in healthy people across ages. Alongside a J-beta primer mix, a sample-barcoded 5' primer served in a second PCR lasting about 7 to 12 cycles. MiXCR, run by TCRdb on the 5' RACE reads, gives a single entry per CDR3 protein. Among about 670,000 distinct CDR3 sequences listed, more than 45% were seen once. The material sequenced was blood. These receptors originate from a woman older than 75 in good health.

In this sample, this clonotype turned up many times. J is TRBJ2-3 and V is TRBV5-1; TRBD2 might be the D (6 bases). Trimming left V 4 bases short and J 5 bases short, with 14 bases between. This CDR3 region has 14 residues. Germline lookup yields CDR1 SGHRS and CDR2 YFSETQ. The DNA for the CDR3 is TGCGCCAGCAGCACCGGGACTCAAGAAGATACGCAGTATTTT. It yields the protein CASSTGTQEDTQYF.

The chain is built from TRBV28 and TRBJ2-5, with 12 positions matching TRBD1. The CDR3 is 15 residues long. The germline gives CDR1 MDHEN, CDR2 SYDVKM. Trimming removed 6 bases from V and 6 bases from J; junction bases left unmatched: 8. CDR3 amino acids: CASRSPGQGAKTQYF. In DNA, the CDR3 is TGTGCCAGCAGATCTCCGGGACAGGGGGCGAAGACCCAGTACTTC.

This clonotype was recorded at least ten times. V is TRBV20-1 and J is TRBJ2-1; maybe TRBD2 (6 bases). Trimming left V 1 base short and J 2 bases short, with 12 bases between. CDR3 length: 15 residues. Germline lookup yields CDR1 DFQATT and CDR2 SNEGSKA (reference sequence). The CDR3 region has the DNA TGCAGTGCTAGAGTCGCGGGGCGAACCTACAATGAGCAGTTCTTC. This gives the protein CSARVAGRTYNEQFF.

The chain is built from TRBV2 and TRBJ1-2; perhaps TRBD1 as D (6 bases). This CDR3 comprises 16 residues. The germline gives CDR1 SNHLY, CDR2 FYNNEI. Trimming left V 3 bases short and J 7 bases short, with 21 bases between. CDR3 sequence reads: CASSDLGGTPFSGYTF. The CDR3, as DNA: TGTGCCAGCAGTGATCTGGGGGGGACACCTTTCAGTGGCTACACCTTC.

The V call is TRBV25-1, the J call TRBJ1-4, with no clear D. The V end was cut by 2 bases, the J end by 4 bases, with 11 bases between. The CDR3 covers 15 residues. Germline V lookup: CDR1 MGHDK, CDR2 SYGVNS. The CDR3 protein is CASSEGARVNEKLFF. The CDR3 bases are TGTGCCAGCAGTGAAGGAGCAAGGGTTAATGAAAAACTGTTTTTT.